The subject of this entry is one T cell receptor (beta chain). This sample is drawn from a study of tumor T cells in aggressive B-cell lymphoma. Using immunoSEQ multiplex PCR, the repertoire was profiled, and TCRdb retains in-frame clones only, with some absent. The sample lists approximately 6,800 clones, around 90% occurring once. J was trimmed by 4 bases and V by 0 bases; bases with no gene match: 4. The V gene's germline CDR1 is SGDLS and CDR2 YYNGEE. The CDR3 is 15 amino acids. The J gene is TRBJ2-1, the V gene TRBV9; 7 nucleotides line up with TRBD2. The sequenced sample was tumor tissue. This clonotype was obtained from an adult with diffuse large B cell lymphoma. Some clones in this sample may be carry-over from other donors' samples. The CDR3 loop is CASSVGSGGYNEQFF. CDR3 coding DNA: TGTGCCAGCAGCGTAGGGTCGGGAGGTTACAATGAGCAGTTCTTC.